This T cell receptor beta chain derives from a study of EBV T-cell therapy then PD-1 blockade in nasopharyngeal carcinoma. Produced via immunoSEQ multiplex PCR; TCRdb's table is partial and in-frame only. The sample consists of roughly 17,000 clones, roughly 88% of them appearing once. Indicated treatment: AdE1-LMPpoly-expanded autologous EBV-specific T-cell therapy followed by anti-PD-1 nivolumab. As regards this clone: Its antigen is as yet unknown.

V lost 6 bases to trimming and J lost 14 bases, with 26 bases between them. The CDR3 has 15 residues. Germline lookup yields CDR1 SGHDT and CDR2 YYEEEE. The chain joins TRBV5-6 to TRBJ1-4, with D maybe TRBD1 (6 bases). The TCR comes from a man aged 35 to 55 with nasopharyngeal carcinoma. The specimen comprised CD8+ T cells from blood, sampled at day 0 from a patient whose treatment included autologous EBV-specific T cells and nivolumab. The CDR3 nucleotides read TGTGCCAGCACCCTGCGACAGGTCCCTGCATCGGGGCTGTTTTTT. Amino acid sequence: CASTLRQVPASGLFF.